This T cell receptor (beta chain) was sequenced in a study of response to subunit inactivated influenza vaccine. This clonotype was counted many times. TCRdb reanalysed the RT-PCR reads using MiXCR and keeps one entry per CDR3 protein. The repertoire holds about 620,000 distinct CDR3 sequences, with over 9% as singletons. These same records also appear under a second study, on T cells expressing NK-cell markers. As that report states: Production of TCR beta cDNA relied on 5'RACE template switching with UMIs.

The source is a man aged 45-60 years who received an inactivated influenza vaccine. The input for sequencing was PBMCs from blood, taken on the day of vaccination.

The CDR3 region has the DNA TGCGCCAGCAGCCAAGAATGGCGACAGAACTATGGCTACACCTTC. Encoded protein: CASSQEWRQNYGYTF. The chain combines TRBV4-3 with TRBJ1-2; D possibly corresponds to TRBD1 (5 bases). Germline values: CDR1 LGHNA, CDR2 YSLEER. The CDR3 spans 15 residues. The V end was cut by 0 bases, the J end by 2 bases, with 10 bases between.